One T cell receptor (beta chain) is described in this entry. This sample stems from a study of blood T cell repertoires in COVID-19. Assay used: immunoSEQ multiplex PCR; TCRdb lists only in-frame clones, some missing. The sample lists under 150,000 clones; around 87% were seen once. Germline V gene data show CDR1 as SGHDT and CDR2 as YYEEEE. CDR3 length: 15 residues. V shed 2 bases and J shed 5 bases, with 16 bases lying between them. This sequence was found in a man between 65 and 79 years old with active COVID-19. V and J are TRBV5-6 and TRBJ1-1; D uncertain. Sequencing input: peripheral blood. The CDR3, as DNA: TGTGCCAGCAGCTTTCCGGGATCGAGTCGGACTGAAGCTTTCTTT. Translation: CASSFPGSSRTEAFF. Full variable domain (rest looked up from reference TRBV5-6 and TRBJ1-1): DAGVTQSPTHLIKTRGQQVTLRCSPKSGHDTVSWYQQALGQGPQFIFQYYEEEERQRGNFPDRFSGHQFPNYSSELNVNALLLGDSALYLCASSFPGSSRTEAFFGQGTRLTVV.